This TCR beta chain stems from a study of graft-versus-host responses after intestinal transplantation. Repertoires were generated with immunoSEQ multiplex PCR, while TCRdb's copy carries only in-frame clones and drops some. The sample carries some 39,000 clones, 85% to 95% recorded once. The germline V gene has CDR1 GTSNPN and CDR2 SVGIG (reference sequence). Trimming removed 5 bases at V and 2 bases at J, with 14 bases between. The CDR3 totals 14 residues. The sample in question was PBMCs, obtained approximately 700 days after intestinal transplantation. The chain employs TRBV30 and TRBJ2-3; no clear D. The TCR originated in a human patient who received an intestinal transplant, so some T cells may come from the graft donor. The CDR3 loop is CAWVGFPNTDTQYF. The CDR3 bases are TGTGCCTGGGTAGGTTTCCCGAACACAGATACGCAGTATTTT.